These 30 T cell receptor beta chains were all obtained from the same sample, sequenced in a study of blood T cell repertoires in COVID-19. Profiling relied on immunoSEQ multiplex PCR, and the TCRdb table lists in-frame clones only, not all of them. The sample has around 170,000 clones, more than 70% seen once. Source material: peripheral blood. The receptors derive from a man between 18 and 35 years old with active or convalescent COVID-19.

The rearrangement links TRBV5-1 to TRBJ2-2, with D tentatively TRBD2 (6 bases). Trimming removed 0 bases at V and 6 bases at J, with 12 bases between. The germline V gene has CDR1 SGHRS and CDR2 YFSETQ. The CDR3 spans 15 residues. CDR3 bases: TGCGCCAGCAGCTTGGAGGGACTTGGGCCCGGGGAGCTGTTTTTT. Its translation is CASSLEGLGPGELFF.

V and J are TRBV10-1 and TRBJ1-1; TRBD1 might be the D (5 bases). The CDR3 totals 15 residues. Germline values: CDR1 WNHNN, CDR2 SYGVQD (reference sequence). V was pared by 2 bases and J by 5 bases, with 15 bases between. The CDR3 DNA is TGCGCCAGCAGTGAGAAGAGGCAGGGAGGGACTGAAGCTTTCTTT. It encodes CASSEKRQGGTEAFF.

The chain combines TRBV19 with TRBJ1-1; D is ambiguous. The CDR3 consists of 16 residues. The germline gives CDR1 LNHDA, CDR2 SQIVND (reference sequence). The V gene lost 4 bases and the J gene lost 4 bases, with 19 bases spanning the gap. In DNA form, the CDR3 reads TGTGCCAGTAGTAGGAGACCTGGGAGCGCGTTCACTGAAGCTTTCTTT. Its translation: CASSRRPGSAFTEAFF.

J is TRBJ1-2 and V is TRBV19; D uncertain. Germline CDR1 and CDR2: LNHDA and SQIVND (reference sequence). V shed 3 bases and J shed 5 bases, with 16 bases lying between them. The CDR3 sequence is 15 residues long. The CDR3 DNA reads as TGTGCCAGTAGTATGTTAGAGAAAACCTCTTATGGCTACACCTTC. Its translation is CASSMLEKTSYGYTF.

The rearrangement links TRBV6-5 to TRBJ1-3; 10 bases fit TRBD1. The V gene's germline CDR1 is MNHEY and CDR2 SVGAGI. J was trimmed by 3 bases and V by 6 bases; bases with no gene match: 5. CDR3 length: 15 residues. The chain's CDR3 is CASSTGQGYGNTIYF. The CDR3 DNA is TGTGCCAGCAGCACGGGACAGGGGTATGGAAACACCATATATTTT.

This clone has more than one count but fewer than ten. The rearrangement joins TRBV4-3 to TRBJ2-7, with a possible D match to TRBD2 (5 bases). V was clipped by 3 bases and J by 0 bases, with 15 bases between them. The CDR3 has 16 residues. CDR1 is LGHNA, CDR2 YSLEER, per germline. The CDR3 spells CASSQGFSESSYEQYF. The CDR3 nucleotides are TGCGCCAGCAGCCAGGGCTTTAGCGAAAGCTCCTACGAGCAGTACTTC.

The chain has TRBV1 and TRBJ2-3; the D segment call TRBD2 is taken from the table without a DNA check. TRBV1 is labeled a pseudogene. The CDR3 consists of 21 residues. CDR3 in DNA: TGCACCAGCAGCCAAGATCAGCCCCCCCTTTCAAGCGGTGATGGCACAGATACGCAGTATTTT. It yields the protein CTSSQDQPPLSSGDGTDTQYF.

This clone was observed many times. This rearrangement joins TRBV7-8 to TRBJ2-7; D is undetermined. Germline CDR1 reads SGHVS; CDR2 reads FQNEAQ. The CDR3 runs 14 residues. V was cut by 2 bases and J by 5 bases, with 13 bases left in between. Written as DNA, the CDR3 is TGTGCCAGCAGCTTACTTAGCCTAGGAAACGAGCAGTACTTC. As protein: CASSLLSLGNEQYF.

This clone came up a few times. In the same sample, other DNA sequences code for this CDR3. The chain recombines TRBV24-1 with TRBJ1-5; no definite D call. The ends were cut back, 4 bases at V and 5 bases at J, with 8 bases in the middle. The CDR3 is made up of 13 amino acids. The germline gives CDR1 KGHDR, CDR2 SFDVKD. The CDR3 is CATSDRGDQPQHF. Written as DNA, the CDR3 is TGTGCCACCAGTGACCGGGGAGATCAGCCCCAGCATTTT.

The chain combines TRBV29-1 with TRBJ2-3; possible D gene TRBD2, 6 bases. The CDR3 totals 13 residues. Trimming removed 6 bases from V and 3 bases from J, with 13 bases in between. Germline lookup yields CDR1 SQVTM and CDR2 ANQGSEA. The DNA of the CDR3 is TGCAGCGTGACTAGGGGATGGACAGATACGCAGTATTTT. It translates to CSVTRGWTDTQYF.

Only one count was recorded for this clone. V usage is TRBV18 and J usage is TRBJ2-5, with a weak D call TRBD2 (5 bases). The CDR3 length is 15 residues. Germline V CDR1 and CDR2: KGHSH, LQKENI. The germline V and J ends were trimmed by 4 bases and 5 bases, with 17 bases remaining between them. Written as DNA, the CDR3 is TGTGCCAGCTCACTAGTTGTGGGGAGCTATGAGACCCAGTACTTC. The encoded protein is CASSLVVGSYETQYF.

The V and J genes are TRBV6-6 and TRBJ2-1; D possibly corresponds to TRBD2 (5 bases). The CDR3 length is 15 residues. Looked up from germline, CDR1 is MNHNY and CDR2 is SVGAGI (reference sequence). V gave up 6 bases and J gave up 1 base, with 13 bases separating them. The CDR3: CASSPSGDSYNEQFF. Here the CDR3 DNA reads TGTGCCAGCAGCCCCTCCGGGGATTCCTACAATGAGCAGTTCTTC.

The V and J genes are TRBV19 and TRBJ2-1; 10 bases map to TRBD1. The CDR3 has 16 amino acids. Germline-derived CDR1 and CDR2 are LNHDA and SQIVND (reference sequence). The junction had 8 bases not matched to a gene; V was cut back by 4 bases and J by 5 bases. This CDR3 is CASSSRDRGRNNEQFF. DNA of the CDR3: TGTGCCAGTAGTAGCCGGGACAGGGGTCGTAACAATGAGCAGTTCTTC.

This clone came up a few times. The rearrangement links TRBV7-3 to TRBJ2-1; 7 bases are a match to TRBD1. Unmatched junction bases numbered 18, after V lost 4 bases and J lost 6 bases. CDR1 is SGHTA, CDR2 FQGTGA, per germline. CDR3 length equals 18 residues. The CDR3 DNA is TGTGCCAGCAGCTCGAGGGGGCGCGGCTATACGATTGGCAATGAGCAGTTCTTC. Translation gives CASSSRGRGYTIGNEQFF.

This rearrangement joins TRBV6-4 to TRBJ2-1; D is possibly TRBD1 (6 bases). CDR1 is MRHNA and CDR2 is SNTAGT in the germline V gene. Trimming pared 3 bases from V and 7 bases from J, leaving 13 bases between. The CDR3 is 14 amino acids. In DNA form, the CDR3 reads TGTGCCAGCAGTGAGGGCTCCCAGGGGAATGAGCAGTTCTTC. Protein product: CASSEGSQGNEQFF.

This clone has only a few counts. This rearrangement joins TRBV2 to TRBJ1-5; D gene ambiguous. CDR1 is SNHLY and CDR2 is FYNNEI in the germline V gene. CDR3 size: 12 residues. Trimming left V 8 bases short and J 7 bases short, with 12 bases between. DNA of the CDR3: TGTGCCAGCGGAGTGGTTTGGCAGCCCCAGCATTTT. Translating it yields CASGVVWQPQHF.

The chain has TRBV7-8 and TRBJ1-1; D is uncertain. Trimming cost V 5 bases and J 1 base, with 11 bases left between them. Germline CDR1 SGHVS, CDR2 FQNEAQ. This CDR3 is 14 amino acids long. In DNA, the CDR3 is TGTGCCAGCAGCATCGGGGTAGGGAACACTGAAGCTTTCTTT. Its translation: CASSIGVGNTEAFF.

This clone was recorded only once. V gene TRBV4-1 combines with J gene TRBJ1-4, with 8 bases matching TRBD1. The CDR3 has 18 amino acids. V shed 2 bases and J 7 bases; nucleotides not matched to a gene: 15. Germline values: CDR1 MGHRA, CDR2 YSYEKL. CDR3 residues: CASSQYVQGAAWGEKLFF. The CDR3 bases are TGCGCCAGCAGCCAATATGTCCAGGGGGCAGCGTGGGGTGAAAAACTGTTTTTT.

The chain employs TRBV1 and TRBJ2-3; the table assigns TRBD2, which was not confirmed against the DNA. TRBV1 represents a pseudogene. The CDR3 length is 15 residues. Here the CDR3 reads CTSSQDEGHTDTQYF. CDR3 DNA sequence: TGCACCAGCAGCCAAGATGAGGGTCACACAGATACGCAGTATTTT.

The CDR3 DNA is TGTGCCAGCAGTTTCATACAGGGGGCTGAAGCTTTCTTT. It translates to CASSFIQGAEAFF. The chain recombines TRBV28 with TRBJ1-1, with 8 bases that match TRBD1. This CDR3 is built from 13 residues. Losses at the gene ends were 3 bases for V and 6 bases for J; bases not matched to a gene: 3. CDR1 and CDR2 (germline): MDHEN, SYDVKM.

This clone was detected only once. J is TRBJ2-7 and V is TRBV29-1; TRBD1 matches 9 bases. V lost 6 bases, J lost 5 bases, and 8 bases stayed unmatched. Germline lookup yields CDR1 SQVTM and CDR2 ANQGSEA. The CDR3 loop spans 13 amino acids. DNA for the CDR3: TGCAGCGTCCCGGGACAGGGAGGCCACGAGCAGTACTTC. As protein: CSVPGQGGHEQYF.

The chain couples TRBV15 to TRBJ2-2; 8 bases agree with TRBD1. Per germline, CDR1 LNHNV and CDR2 YYDKDF (reference sequence). After removal of 0 bases from V and 5 bases from J, the junction contained 8 bases not matched to a gene. The CDR3 contains 17 residues. CDR3 region: CATSRDLDRAGTGELFF. In DNA form, the CDR3 reads TGTGCCACCAGCAGAGATTTGGACAGGGCCGGAACCGGGGAGCTGTTTTTT. The full variable domain, its missing parts supplied by reference TRBV15 and TRBJ2-2, is DAMVIQNPRYQVTQFGKPVTLSCSQTLNHNVMYWYQQKSSQAPKLLFHYYDKDFNNEADTPDNFQSRRPNTSFCFLDIRSPGLGDTAMYLCATSRDLDRAGTGELFFGEGSRLTVL.

V usage is TRBV28 and J usage is TRBJ2-2; D possibly corresponds to TRBD2 (6 bases). V was trimmed by 6 bases and J by 1 base, leaving 18 bases between them. Germline CDR1 is MDHEN and CDR2 is SYDVKM. The CDR3 contains 17 residues. The CDR3 here is CASRTPGLDLNTGELFF. DNA for the CDR3: TGTGCCAGCAGGACGCCGGGACTTGACTTGAACACCGGGGAGCTGTTTTTT.

This chain connects TRBV2 to TRBJ2-1; 12 nucleotides align to TRBD2. CDR3 length: 15 residues. V dropped 4 bases and J dropped 7; count of bases not matched to a gene: 5. Germline lookup yields CDR1 SNHLY and CDR2 FYNNEI. As DNA, the CDR3 is TGTGCCAGCAGTGCCCCTAGCGGGGGGGCTAATGAGCAGTTCTTC. Translated: CASSAPSGGANEQFF. The full variable domain, completed using reference TRBV2 and TRBJ2-1, is EPEVTQTPSHQVTQMGQEVILRCVPISNHLYFYWYRQILGQKVEFLVSFYNNEISEKSEIFDDQFSVERPDGSNFTLKIRSTKLEDSAMYFCASSAPSGGANEQFFGPGTRLTVL.

This sequence joins TRBV5-6 and TRBJ2-1; 7 bases are a match to TRBD1. V shed 4 bases, J shed 7 bases, and the junction held 8 bases outside the gene matches. Per germline, CDR1 SGHDT and CDR2 YYEEEE. CDR3 length: 14 residues. CDR3 region: CASSARQGINEQFF. The CDR3 DNA sequence: TGTGCCAGCAGCGCCCGACAGGGTATTAATGAGCAGTTCTTC.

The DNA of the CDR3 is TGTGCCAGCAGCCCGGGTTCAGGAAACACCATATATTTT. As protein: CASSPGSGNTIYF. This chain uses TRBV4-2 with TRBJ1-3, with D unresolved. CDR3 length: 13 residues. Deletions cut 4 bases from V and 4 bases from J, with 8 bases between. The germline V gene encodes CDR1 LGHNA and CDR2 YNFKEQ.

This chain joins TRBV11-3 and TRBJ2-5; tentatively, D is TRBD2 (6 bases). This CDR3 region has 15 residues. The ends were cut back, 2 bases at V and 2 bases at J, with 12 bases in the middle. Germline-derived CDR1 and CDR2 are SGHNT and YENEEA. In DNA, the CDR3 is TGTGCCAGCAGCTTAAGCTTGGGGGGTCAAGAGACCCAGTACTTC. Translated: CASSLSLGGQETQYF.

The genes are TRBV28 and TRBJ1-5, with 7 bases fitting TRBD1. The CDR3 spans 15 residues. CDR1 is MDHEN and CDR2 is SYDVKM in the germline V gene. Trimming removed 6 bases from V and 4 bases from J; junction bases left unmatched: 9. CDR3 loop: CASRFGGGGNQPQHF. The CDR3 region has the DNA TGTGCCAGCAGATTTGGAGGGGGCGGGAATCAGCCCCAGCATTTT.

The rearrangement joins TRBV7-9 to TRBJ1-5, with a weak D call TRBD1 (6 bases). The CDR3 length is 13 residues. Germline loops: CDR1 SEHNR, CDR2 FQNEAQ (reference sequence). V was trimmed by 6 bases and J by 5 bases, leaving 11 bases between them. This CDR3 reads CASRRDTDQPQHF. The CDR3 DNA reads as TGTGCCAGCAGGAGGGACACCGATCAGCCCCAGCATTTT. The complete variable domain, with remaining parts taken from reference TRBV7-9 and TRBJ1-5, reads DTGVSQNPRHKITKRGQNVTFRCDPISEHNRLYWYRQTLGQGPEFLTYFQNEAQLEKSRLLSDRFSAERPKGSFSTLEIQRTEQGDSAMYLCASRRDTDQPQHFGDGTRLSIL.

The chain recombines TRBV5-6 with TRBJ2-5; 7 nucleotides align to TRBD1. The trim removed 3 bases at V and 0 bases at J, leaving 5 bases unmatched. The CDR3 contains 15 residues. Germline V gives CDR1 SGHDT, CDR2 YYEEEE. As DNA, the CDR3 is TGTGCCAGCAGCTGGGGGACAGCGTACCAAGAGACCCAGTACTTC. It translates to CASSWGTAYQETQYF. Variable domain in full (rest from reference TRBV5-6 and TRBJ2-5): DAGVTQSPTHLIKTRGQQVTLRCSPKSGHDTVSWYQQALGQGPQFIFQYYEEEERQRGNFPDRFSGHQFPNYSSELNVNALLLGDSALYLCASSWGTAYQETQYFGPGTRLLVL.